Sequencing of this TCR beta chain was carried out in a study of blood T cell repertoires in COVID-19. This table comes from immunoSEQ multiplex PCR, and its TCRdb copy is limited to in-frame clones, with some not included. The sample holds some 40,000 clones, approximately 86% seen once. This CDR3 is 12 amino acids long. V lost 8 bases, J lost 6 bases, and 6 bases stayed unmatched. Germline CDR1 and CDR2: SQVTM and ANQGSEA. The sequencing sample was made of peripheral blood. The receptor's source is a man aged 35 to 55 with active COVID-19. J is TRBJ2-1 and V is TRBV29-1; 8 nucleotides agree with TRBD2. DNA for the CDR3: TGCAGCTCGAGGACTAGCTCCAATGAGCAGTTCTTC. This sequence encodes CSSRTSSNEQFF.